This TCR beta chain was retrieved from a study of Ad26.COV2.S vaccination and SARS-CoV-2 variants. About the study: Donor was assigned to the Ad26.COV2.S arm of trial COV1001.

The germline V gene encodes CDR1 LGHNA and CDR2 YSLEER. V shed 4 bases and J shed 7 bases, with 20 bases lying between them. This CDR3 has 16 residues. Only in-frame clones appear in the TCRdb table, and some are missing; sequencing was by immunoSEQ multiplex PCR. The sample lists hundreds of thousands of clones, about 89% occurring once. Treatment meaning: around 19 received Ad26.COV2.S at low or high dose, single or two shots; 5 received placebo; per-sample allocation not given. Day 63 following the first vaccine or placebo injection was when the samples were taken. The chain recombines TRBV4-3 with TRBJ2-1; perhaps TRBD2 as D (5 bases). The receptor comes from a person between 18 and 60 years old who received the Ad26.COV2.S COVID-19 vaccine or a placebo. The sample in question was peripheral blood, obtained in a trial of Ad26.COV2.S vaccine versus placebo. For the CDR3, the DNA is TGCGCCAGCAGCCCAGGCCTTCCACTAAGGAGGAATGAGCAGTTCTTC. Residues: CASSPGLPLRRNEQFF.